The clone carrying this TCR beta chain was found once. Its target is not known. The germline gene is not matched at one end of the junction; a read error may be the cause. At the DNA level, this CDR3 is encoded by other sequences in the same sample as well. The data belong to a study of OX40 agonist ivuxolimab in advanced cancers. Study-level results: Low normalized clonal expansion also occurred in some nonresponding patients.

Autoimmune disease history or systemic immunosuppression led to patients being barred. Sampling times: baseline, cycle 4 day 1, cycle 7 day 1. Per the germline V gene, CDR1 is SEHNR and CDR2 is FQNEAQ (reference sequence). There are 14 residues in the CDR3. Clones were sequenced by immunoSEQ multiplex PCR, and TCRdb holds only the in-frame ones, with some missing. Counted here are 60,000 to 75,000 clones, about 91% occurring once; the ten biggest clones make up over 10%. The sequence came from an adult with an advanced solid tumor such as melanoma, head and neck, liver or kidney cancer. The source material was CD4+ or CD8+ T cells sorted from blood, sampled in a trial of the OX40 agonist ivuxolimab. The chain uses TRBV7-9 and TRBJ2-1, with 9 bases that match TRBD1. The CDR3 region has the DNA TGTGCTAGCAGCCCCGGGACAGGGTGGAATGAGCAGTTCTTC. It encodes CASSPGTGWNEQFF.